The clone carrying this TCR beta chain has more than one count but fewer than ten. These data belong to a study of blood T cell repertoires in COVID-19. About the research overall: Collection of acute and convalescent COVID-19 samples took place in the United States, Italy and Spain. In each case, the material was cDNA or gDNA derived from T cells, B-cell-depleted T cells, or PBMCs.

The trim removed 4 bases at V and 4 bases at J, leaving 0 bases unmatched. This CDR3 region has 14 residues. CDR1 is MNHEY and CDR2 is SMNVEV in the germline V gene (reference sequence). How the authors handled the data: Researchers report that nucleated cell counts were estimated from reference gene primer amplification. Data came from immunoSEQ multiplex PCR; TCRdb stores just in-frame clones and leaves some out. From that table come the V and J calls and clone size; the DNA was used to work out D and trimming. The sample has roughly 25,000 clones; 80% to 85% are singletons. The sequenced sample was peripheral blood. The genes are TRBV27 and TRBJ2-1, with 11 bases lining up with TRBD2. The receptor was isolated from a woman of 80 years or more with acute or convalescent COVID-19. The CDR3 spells CASSSSGRYNEQFF. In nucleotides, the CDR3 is TGTGCCAGCAGTTCTAGCGGGAGGTACAATGAGCAGTTCTTC.